The 26 T cell receptor beta chains below come from one sample, sequenced in a study of T cells in Graves' hyperthyroidism and ophthalmopathy. RNA transcripts were the template for amplifying TCR beta CDR3 regions. The HTBI primer set was used in a first-round RT-PCR of the TCR CDR3. TCRdb recomputed calls from the multiplex PCR reads with MiXCR, one row per CDR3 protein. This table holds fewer than 750,000 distinct CDR3 sequences, roughly 15% found once. Sequences were obtained from blood. All receptors derive from a woman between 40 and 50 years old with Graves' ophthalmopathy.

The chain combines TRBV6-1 with TRBJ1-1; D call uncertain. Trimming left V 6 bases short and J 6 bases short, with 17 bases between. The germline V gene has CDR1 MNHNS and CDR2 SASEGT. The CDR3 runs 14 residues. The CDR3 DNA is TGTGCCAGCAGGCCCCCCCTGAGCTTCGCTGAAGCTTTCTTT. Translated, it gives CASRPPLSFAEAFF.

This clonotype was found many times. The V gene is TRBV7-2, the J gene TRBJ2-7; D not resolved. V was clipped by 1 base and J by 0 bases, with 13 bases between them. The CDR3 loop spans 16 amino acids. Germline V gene data show CDR1 as SGHTA and CDR2 as FQGNSA. CDR3 in amino acids: CASSLVSEARSYEQYF. For the CDR3, the DNA is TGTGCCAGCAGCTTAGTCAGCGAGGCCCGCTCCTACGAGCAGTACTTC.

This clonotype came up many times. This CDR3 is CSAREVRETQYF. DNA of the CDR3: TGCAGTGCTAGAGAAGTCCGGGAGACCCAGTACTTC. The chain has TRBV20-1 and TRBJ2-5; no clear D gene. The V end lost 0 bases, the J end lost 5 bases, and 7 bases lay between the germline ends. The germline V gene encodes CDR1 DFQATT and CDR2 SNEGSKA (reference sequence). This CDR3 has 12 amino acids.

The CDR3 DNA is TGTGCCAGCAATTCCGGGGGACGGGAGACCTACGAGCAGTACTTC. Protein sequence: CASNSGGRETYEQYF. J is TRBJ2-7 and V is TRBV28, with TRBD2 as a possible D gene (6 bases). Trimming took 7 bases from V and 2 from J, leaving 18 bases between them. Germline CDR1 and CDR2: MDHEN and SYDVKM. The CDR3 sequence is 15 residues long.

This clonotype was recorded a few times. This chain joins TRBV20-1 and TRBJ2-5; D is unclear. This CDR3 region has 14 residues. The V and J ends lost 4 bases and 2 bases respectively, with 14 bases between them. Germline CDR1 DFQATT, CDR2 SNEGSKA (reference sequence). CDR3 amino acids: CSAIRPPKQETQYF. CDR3 bases: TGCAGTGCTATAAGACCCCCTAAACAAGAGACCCAGTACTTC.

In its sample, this clonotype was seen once. This chain links TRBV6-2 or TRBV6-3 with TRBJ2-2; D is undetermined. Trimming shortened V by 5 bases and J by 5 bases, and 12 bases separated the two germline ends. CDR1 MNHEY and CDR2 SVGEGT come from the germline V gene. This CDR3 has 14 residues. The CDR3 spells CASSPLTLTGELFF. DNA of the CDR3: TGTGCCAGCAGTCCCTTAACCTTGACCGGGGAGCTGTTTTTT.

This clonotype was detected ten times or more. The V gene is TRBV27, the J gene TRBJ2-7, with D uncertain. From germline, CDR1 is MNHEY and CDR2 SMNVEV (reference sequence). The germline V and J ends were trimmed by 8 bases and 3 bases, with 11 bases remaining between them. The CDR3 covers 12 residues. CDR3 coding DNA: TGTGCCAGCCGATCAGCAGACTACGAGCAGTACTTC. Translating it yields CASRSADYEQYF.

Remarks on this clonotype: Given a much more abundant clone one base away, this may be a read error. This CDR3 is missing its conserved last phenylalanine or tryptophan, likely due to a read error. The genes are TRBV2 and TRBJ2-2; TRBD2 is a possible D gene (6 bases). Looked up from germline, CDR1 is SNHLY and CDR2 is FYNNEI. V was pared by 7 bases and J by 5 bases, with 11 bases between. The CDR3 runs 13 residues. CDR3 residues: CASTPEGTGELFS. In DNA form, the CDR3 reads TGTGCCAGCACCCCGGAGGGTACCGGGGAGCTGTTTTCT.

This clonotype occurred many times. The chain combines TRBV28 with TRBJ1-2; 8 bases fit TRBD1. The V and J ends lost 5 bases and 6 bases, in that order; junction bases with no gene match: 5. The V gene's germline CDR1 is MDHEN and CDR2 SYDVKM. The CDR3 sequence is 13 residues long. The CDR3 reads CASSLQGAHGYTF. The CDR3 DNA sequence: TGTGCCAGCAGTCTCCAGGGGGCGCATGGCTACACCTTC.

This chain joins TRBV11-1 and TRBJ2-7; D is possibly TRBD2 (5 bases). This CDR3 contains 15 residues. Germline values: CDR1 SGHAT, CDR2 FQDESV (reference sequence). V lost 4 bases to trimming and J lost 3 bases, with 16 bases between them. Here the CDR3 DNA reads TGTGCCAGCAGCTACACGGAGGAACGGATCTACGAGCAGTACTTC. This sequence encodes CASSYTEERIYEQYF.

This clonotype occurred many times. V is TRBV29-1 and J is TRBJ1-2, with a possible D match to TRBD1 (5 bases). With 6 bases removed from V and 4 bases from J, the gap between germline ends came to 12 bases. The CDR3 spans 12 residues. The germline gives CDR1 SQVTM, CDR2 ANQGSEA. The CDR3 coding sequence is TGCAGCGTCGTTACAGGTCTCTATGGCTACACCTTC. This translates into CSVVTGLYGYTF.

This clonotype was picked up a small number of times. V gene TRBV19 combines with J gene TRBJ2-5; 8 nucleotides agree with TRBD1. The germline CDR1 and CDR2 sequences are LNHDA and SQIVND (reference sequence). Trimming cost V 4 bases and J 5 bases; bases outside gene matches: 9. The CDR3 consists of 15 residues. The CDR3 is CASSTRTGIRETQYF. The CDR3 DNA follows: TGTGCCAGTAGTACCCGGACAGGGATTAGGGAGACCCAGTACTTC.

This clonotype came up many times. The chain is built from TRBV14 and TRBJ2-7; 8 positions match TRBD2. Germline V gene data show CDR1 as SGHDN and CDR2 as FVKESK. Germline trimming cut 3 bases from V and 5 bases from J; bases unmatched to any gene: 3. CDR3 size: 13 residues. DNA of the CDR3: TGTGCCAGCAGCCACGGGAGGGCCAACGAGCAGTACTTC. This sequence encodes CASSHGRANEQYF.

This clonotype was recorded at least ten times. The V gene is TRBV30, the J gene TRBJ2-5; D is unclear. V was clipped by 2 bases and J by 5 bases, with 12 bases between them. The V gene's germline CDR1 is GTSNPN and CDR2 SVGIG (reference sequence). The CDR3 contains 13 residues. The CDR3 bases are TGTGCCTGGAGTTTCAGAGTACGGGAGACCCAGTACTTC. Translation gives CAWSFRVRETQYF. Based on the CDR3 plus reference TRBV30 and TRBJ2-5, the full variable domain is SQTIHQWPATLVQPVGSPLSLECTVEGTSNPNLYWYRQAAGRGLQLLFYSVGIGQISSEVPQNLSASRPQDRQFILSSKKLLLSDSGFYLCAWSFRVRETQYFGPGTRLLVL.

There are a few counts of this clonotype. The gene calls are TRBV28 and TRBJ1-3; no reliable D call. The CDR3 sequence is 15 residues long. The V gene lost 2 bases and the J gene lost 1 base, with 9 bases spanning the gap. The germline gives CDR1 MDHEN, CDR2 SYDVKM. The CDR3 DNA follows: TGTGCCAGCAGTTTACTTCCCTATTCTGGAAACACCATATATTTT. Its translation: CASSLLPYSGNTIYF.

This chain uses TRBV6-1 with TRBJ2-7, with a weak D call TRBD2 (6 bases). The CDR3 has 14 amino acids. V was shortened by 2 bases and J by 2 bases, with 10 bases between the two germline ends. From germline, CDR1 is MNHNS and CDR2 SASEGT. The CDR3 here is CASSERLEAYEQYF. The CDR3 DNA follows: TGTGCCAGCAGTGAAAGACTAGAGGCCTACGAGCAGTACTTC.

This clonotype showed up many times. The genes are TRBV20-1 and TRBJ1-5; TRBD1 matches at 8 bases. Germline CDR1 DFQATT, CDR2 SNEGSKA (reference sequence). V gave up 5 bases and J gave up 3 bases; unmatched junction bases: 6. The CDR3 is 14 amino acids. For the CDR3, the DNA is TGCAGTGCTGCACAGGGGGAGTTCAATCAGCCCCAGCATTTT. Translated: CSAAQGEFNQPQHF.

J is TRBJ1-5 and V is TRBV18; D call uncertain. V shed 5 bases and J shed 4 bases, with 9 bases lying between them. Germline loops: CDR1 KGHSH, CDR2 LQKENI. The CDR3 consists of 13 residues. This CDR3 reads CASSREVNQPQHF. DNA of the CDR3: TGTGCCAGCTCAAGGGAGGTTAATCAGCCCCAGCATTTT.

The chain links TRBV14 to TRBJ1-6; D is unresolved. CDR1 and CDR2 (germline): SGHDN, FVKESK. The CDR3 is made up of 13 amino acids. V gave up 4 bases and J gave up 9 bases, with 10 bases separating them. CDR3 nucleotide sequence: TGTGCCAGCAGCCCCCGACAAGGTTCACCCCTCCACTTT. Protein product: CASSPRQGSPLHF. Based on the CDR3 plus reference TRBV14 and TRBJ1-6, the full variable domain is EAGVTQFPSHSVIEKGQTVTLRCDPISGHDNLYWYRRVMGKEIKFLLHFVKESKQDESGMPNNRFLAERTGGTYSTLKVQPAELEDSGVYFCASSPRQGSPLHFGNGTRLTVT.

This clonotype was seen at least ten times. CDR3 in amino acids: CASSTSTSYNSPLHF. CDR3 nucleotides: TGTGCCAGCAGCACGTCCACTTCCTATAATTCACCCCTCCACTTT. V usage is TRBV7-2 and J usage is TRBJ1-6; the D is unclear. The CDR3 totals 15 residues. Trimming stripped 5 bases from V and 1 base from J, with 9 bases between. Germline assignment: CDR1 SGHTA and CDR2 FQGNSA.

This clonotype was detected many times. This chain uses TRBV29-1 with TRBJ2-5; 10 positions agree with TRBD2. In germline, CDR1 is SQVTM, CDR2 ANQGSEA. After removal of 5 bases from V and 0 bases from J, the junction contained 3 bases not matched to a gene. This CDR3 has 14 residues. In DNA form, the CDR3 reads TGCAGCGTTAGACTAGCGGGCAACCAAGAGACCCAGTACTTC. As protein: CSVRLAGNQETQYF.

The table lists this clonotype with many counts. The J gene is TRBJ2-5, the V gene TRBV18; D could derive from TRBD1 or TRBD2 (5 bases each). CDR1 is KGHSH, CDR2 LQKENI, per germline. V was pared by 3 bases and J by 5 bases, with 10 bases between. The CDR3 extends over 13 amino acids. The CDR3 DNA sequence: TGTGCCAGCTCACCCCGGGACGGGGAGACCCAGTACTTC. It is translated as CASSPRDGETQYF.

There are many counts of this clonotype. The chain employs TRBV28 and TRBJ1-1, with D possibly TRBD1 on 6 matching bases. The CDR3 is 15 residues long. Per the germline V gene, CDR1 is MDHEN and CDR2 is SYDVKM. The germline V and J ends were trimmed by 7 bases and 3 bases, with 18 bases remaining between them. CDR3 sequence (DNA): TGTGCCAGCACCCTTGGAGGGGGGCGAGACACTGAAGCTTTCTTT. Encoded protein: CASTLGGGRDTEAFF.

This clonotype has at least ten counts. V is TRBV19 and J is TRBJ2-2; a weak D match, TRBD2 (5 bases). Between the trimmed V and J ends, which lost 4 bases and 1 base, there was a span of 7 bases. CDR3 length: 14 amino acids. Per germline, CDR1 LNHDA and CDR2 SQIVND (reference sequence). CDR3 sequence reads: CASSNRGNTGELFF. CDR3 nucleotides: TGTGCCAGTAGTAACCGGGGGAACACCGGGGAGCTGTTTTTT.

This clonotype has at least ten counts. The chain is built from TRBV6-2 or TRBV6-3 and TRBJ1-2; tentatively, D is TRBD1 (5 bases). The length of the CDR3 is 15 residues. Germline CDR1 and CDR2: MNHEY and SVGEGT. Trimming removed 3 bases at V and 2 bases at J, with 13 bases between. The CDR3 loop is CASSYSATANYGYTF. CDR3 DNA sequence: TGTGCCAGCAGTTATAGCGCGACAGCAAACTATGGCTACACCTTC.

This clonotype occurred many times. The V and J genes are TRBV11-3 and TRBJ1-2; D unclear. The V gene's germline CDR1 is SGHNT and CDR2 YENEEA. The CDR3 extends over 13 amino acids. Trimming took off 4 bases at V and 4 bases at J, with 10 bases between the two ends. The CDR3 region has the DNA TGTGCCAGCAGCTCAGAGGGTCTCTATGGCTACACCTTC. As protein: CASSSEGLYGYTF.